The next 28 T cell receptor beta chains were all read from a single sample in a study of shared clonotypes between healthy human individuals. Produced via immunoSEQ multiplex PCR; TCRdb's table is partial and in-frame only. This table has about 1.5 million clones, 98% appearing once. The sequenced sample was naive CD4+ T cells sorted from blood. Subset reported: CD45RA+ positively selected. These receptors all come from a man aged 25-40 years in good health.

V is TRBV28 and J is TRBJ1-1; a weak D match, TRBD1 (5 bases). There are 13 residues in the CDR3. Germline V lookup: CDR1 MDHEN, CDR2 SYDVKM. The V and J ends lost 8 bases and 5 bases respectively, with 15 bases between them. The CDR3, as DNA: TGTGCCAGCGGAGACGGGGGGTGGACTGAAGCTTTCTTT. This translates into CASGDGGWTEAFF.

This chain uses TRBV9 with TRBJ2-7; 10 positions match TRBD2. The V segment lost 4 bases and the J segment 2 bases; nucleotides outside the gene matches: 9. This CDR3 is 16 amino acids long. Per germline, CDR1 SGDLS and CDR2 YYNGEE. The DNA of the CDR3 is TGTGCCAGCAGCCTCTCGTCGGGACTAGCGACCTACGAGCAGTACTTC. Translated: CASSLSSGLATYEQYF.

CDR3: CASSRVQNTEAFF. CDR3 coding DNA: TGTGCCAGCAGTAGGGTACAGAACACTGAAGCTTTCTTT. The V and J genes are TRBV28 and TRBJ1-1; D gene ambiguous. CDR1 is MDHEN, CDR2 SYDVKM, per germline. The CDR3 is 13 amino acids. Trimming stripped 5 bases from V and 1 base from J, with 8 bases between.

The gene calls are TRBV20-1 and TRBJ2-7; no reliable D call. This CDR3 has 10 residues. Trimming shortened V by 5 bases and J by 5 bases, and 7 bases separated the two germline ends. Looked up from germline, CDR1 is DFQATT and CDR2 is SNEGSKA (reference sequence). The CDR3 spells CSAPFNEQYF. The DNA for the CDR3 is TGCAGTGCTCCCTTTAACGAGCAGTACTTC.

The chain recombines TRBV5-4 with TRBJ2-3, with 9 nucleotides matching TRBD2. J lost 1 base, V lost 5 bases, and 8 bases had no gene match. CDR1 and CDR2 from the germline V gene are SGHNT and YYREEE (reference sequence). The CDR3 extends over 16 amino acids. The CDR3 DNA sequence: TGTGCCAGCAGTCTCCTAGCGGGACGAGGCACAGATACGCAGTATTTT. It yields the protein CASSLLAGRGTDTQYF.

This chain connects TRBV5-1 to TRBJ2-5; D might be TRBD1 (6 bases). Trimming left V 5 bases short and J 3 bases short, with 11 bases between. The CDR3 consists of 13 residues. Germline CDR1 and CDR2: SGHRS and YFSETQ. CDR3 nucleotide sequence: TGCGCCAGCAGACAGGGCATGGAAGAGACCCAGTACTTC. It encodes CASRQGMEETQYF.

CDR3 sequence (DNA): TGTGCCAGCAGTTTCCGGGACGCGACTCGATCTAACTATGGCTACACCTTC. Residues: CASSFRDATRSNYGYTF. This chain joins TRBV27 and TRBJ1-2, with D perhaps matching TRBD1 (5 bases). Trimming took 3 bases from V and 0 from J, leaving 17 bases between them. Per the germline V gene, CDR1 is MNHEY and CDR2 is SMNVEV (reference sequence). The CDR3 has 17 residues.

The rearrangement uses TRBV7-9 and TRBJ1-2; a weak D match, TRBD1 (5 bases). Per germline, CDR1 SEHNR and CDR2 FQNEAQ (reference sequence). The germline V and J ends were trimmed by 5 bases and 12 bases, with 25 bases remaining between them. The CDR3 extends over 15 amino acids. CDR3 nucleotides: TGTGCCAGCAGCCCTTCTCTCGGGGGGTTGGTAAAAGACACCTTC. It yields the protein CASSPSLGGLVKDTF.

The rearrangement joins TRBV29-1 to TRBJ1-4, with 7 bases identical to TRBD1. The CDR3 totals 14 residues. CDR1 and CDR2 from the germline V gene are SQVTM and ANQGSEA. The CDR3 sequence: CSFKGASINEKLFF. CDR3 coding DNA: TGCAGTTTCAAGGGGGCATCGATTAATGAAAAACTGTTTTTT.

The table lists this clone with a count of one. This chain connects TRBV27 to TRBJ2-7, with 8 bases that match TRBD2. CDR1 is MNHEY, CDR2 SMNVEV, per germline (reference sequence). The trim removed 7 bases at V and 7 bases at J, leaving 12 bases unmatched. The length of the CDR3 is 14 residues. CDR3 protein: CASKESGSHYEQYF. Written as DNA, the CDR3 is TGTGCCAGCAAAGAAAGCGGGAGCCATTATGAGCAGTACTTC.

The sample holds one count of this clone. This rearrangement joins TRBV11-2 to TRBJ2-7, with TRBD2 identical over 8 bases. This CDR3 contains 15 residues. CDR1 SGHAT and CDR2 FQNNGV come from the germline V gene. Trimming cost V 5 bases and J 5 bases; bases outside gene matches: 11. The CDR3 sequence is CASSARTGTSHEQYF. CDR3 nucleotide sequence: TGTGCCAGCAGCGCCAGAACCGGGACTAGTCACGAGCAGTACTTC.

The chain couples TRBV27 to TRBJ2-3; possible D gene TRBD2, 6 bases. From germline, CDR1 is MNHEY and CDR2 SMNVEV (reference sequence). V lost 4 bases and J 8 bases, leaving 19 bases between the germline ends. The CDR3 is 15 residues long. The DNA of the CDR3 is TGTGCCAGCAGTTCCCGGACTACGAGTACATCTACGCAGTATTTT. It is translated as CASSSRTTSTSTQYF.

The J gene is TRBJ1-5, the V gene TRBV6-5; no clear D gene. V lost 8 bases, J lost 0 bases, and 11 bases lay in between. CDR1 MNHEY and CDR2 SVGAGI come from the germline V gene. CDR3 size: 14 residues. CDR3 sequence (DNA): TGTGCCAGCGGTAGATTAGATAGCAATCAGCCCCAGCATTTT. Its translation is CASGRLDSNQPQHF.

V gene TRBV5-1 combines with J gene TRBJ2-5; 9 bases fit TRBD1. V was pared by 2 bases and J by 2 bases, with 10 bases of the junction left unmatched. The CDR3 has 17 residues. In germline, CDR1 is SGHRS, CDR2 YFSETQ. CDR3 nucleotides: TGCGCCAGCAGCTTCACCTCCGGGACAGGGAAACAAGAGACCCAGTACTTC. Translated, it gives CASSFTSGTGKQETQYF.

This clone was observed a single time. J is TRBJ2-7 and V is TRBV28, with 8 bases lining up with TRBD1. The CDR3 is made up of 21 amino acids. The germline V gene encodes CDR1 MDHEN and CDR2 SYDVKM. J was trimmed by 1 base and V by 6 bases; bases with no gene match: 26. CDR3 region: CASSNAPGLGPGGIGSYEQYF. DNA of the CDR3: TGTGCCAGCAGCAACGCACCCGGATTGGGGCCAGGGGGCATTGGTTCCTACGAGCAGTACTTC.

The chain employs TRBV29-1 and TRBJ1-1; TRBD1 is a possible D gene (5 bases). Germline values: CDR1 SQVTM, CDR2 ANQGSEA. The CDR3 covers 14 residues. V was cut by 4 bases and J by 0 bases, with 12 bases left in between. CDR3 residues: CSVAEGPVNTEAFF. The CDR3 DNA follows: TGCAGCGTTGCGGAGGGGCCGGTGAACACTGAAGCTTTCTTT.

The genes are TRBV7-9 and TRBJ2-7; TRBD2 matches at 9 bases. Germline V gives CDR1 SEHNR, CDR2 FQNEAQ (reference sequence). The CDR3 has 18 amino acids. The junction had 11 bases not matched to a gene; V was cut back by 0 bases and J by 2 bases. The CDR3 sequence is CASSLARGLAGPAYEQYF. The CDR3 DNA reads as TGTGCCAGCAGCTTAGCGCGTGGGCTAGCGGGACCTGCCTACGAGCAGTACTTC.

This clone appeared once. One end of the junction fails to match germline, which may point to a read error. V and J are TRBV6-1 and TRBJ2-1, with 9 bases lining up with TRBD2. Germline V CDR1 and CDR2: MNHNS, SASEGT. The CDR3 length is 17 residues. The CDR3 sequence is CASREEGAGGLYNEQFF. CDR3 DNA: TGTGCCAGCAGAGAAGAAGGGGCGGGAGGGCTCTACAATGAGCAGTTCTTC.

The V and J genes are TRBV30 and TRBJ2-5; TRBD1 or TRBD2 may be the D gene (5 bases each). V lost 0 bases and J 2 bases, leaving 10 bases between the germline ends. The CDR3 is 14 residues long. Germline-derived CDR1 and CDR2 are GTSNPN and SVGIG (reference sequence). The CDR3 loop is CAWSVWGKQETQYF. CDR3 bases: TGTGCCTGGAGTGTATGGGGGAAGCAAGAGACCCAGTACTTC.

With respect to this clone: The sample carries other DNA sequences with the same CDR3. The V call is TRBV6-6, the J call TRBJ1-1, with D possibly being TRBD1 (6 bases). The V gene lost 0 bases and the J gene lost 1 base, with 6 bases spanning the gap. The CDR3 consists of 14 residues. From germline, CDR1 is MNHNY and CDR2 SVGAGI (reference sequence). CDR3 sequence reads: CASSYSGGNTEAFF. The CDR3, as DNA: TGTGCCAGCAGTTACTCAGGGGGGAACACTGAAGCTTTCTTT.

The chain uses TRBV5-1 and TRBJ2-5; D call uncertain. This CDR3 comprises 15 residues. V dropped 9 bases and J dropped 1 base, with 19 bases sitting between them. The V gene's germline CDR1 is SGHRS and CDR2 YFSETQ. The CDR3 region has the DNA TGCGCCACCGCCGAGCTGGGCGGAATCCAAGAGACCCAGTACTTC. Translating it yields CATAELGGIQETQYF.

CDR3 DNA sequence: TGTGCCAGCAGTTACACGGCAGGGGGTTCTGAAAAACTGTTTTTT. This gives the protein CASSYTAGGSEKLFF. The rearrangement uses TRBV6-5 and TRBJ1-4; 7 bases are shared with TRBD1. V lost 2 bases, J lost 7 bases, and 7 bases stayed unmatched. The CDR3 spans 15 residues. CDR1 is MNHEY, CDR2 SVGAGI, per germline.

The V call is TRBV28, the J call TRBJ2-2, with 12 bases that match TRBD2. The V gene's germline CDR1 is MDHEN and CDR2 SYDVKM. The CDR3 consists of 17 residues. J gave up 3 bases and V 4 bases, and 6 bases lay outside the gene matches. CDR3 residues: CASSSSSGRDYTGELFF. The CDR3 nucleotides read TGTGCCAGCAGTTCGTCTAGCGGGAGGGACTACACCGGGGAGCTGTTTTTT.

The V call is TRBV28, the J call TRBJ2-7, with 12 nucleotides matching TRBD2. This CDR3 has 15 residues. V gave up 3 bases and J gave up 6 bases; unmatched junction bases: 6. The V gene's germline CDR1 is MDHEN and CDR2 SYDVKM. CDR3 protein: CASSLVTSGSVEQYF. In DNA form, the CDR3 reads TGTGCCAGCAGTTTGGTGACTAGCGGGAGCGTCGAGCAGTACTTC.

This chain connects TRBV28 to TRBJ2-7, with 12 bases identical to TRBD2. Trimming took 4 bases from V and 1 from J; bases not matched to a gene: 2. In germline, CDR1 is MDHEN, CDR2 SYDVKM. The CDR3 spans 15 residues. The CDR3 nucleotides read TGTGCCAGCAGTTGGACTAGCGGGATTTCCTACGAGCAGTACTTC. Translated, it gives CASSWTSGISYEQYF. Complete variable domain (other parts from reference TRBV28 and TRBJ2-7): DVKVTQSSRYLVKRTGEKVFLECVQDMDHENMFWYRQDPGLGLRLIYFSYDVKMKEKGDIPEGYSVSREKKERFSLILESASTNQTSMYLCASSWTSGISYEQYFGPGTRLTVT.

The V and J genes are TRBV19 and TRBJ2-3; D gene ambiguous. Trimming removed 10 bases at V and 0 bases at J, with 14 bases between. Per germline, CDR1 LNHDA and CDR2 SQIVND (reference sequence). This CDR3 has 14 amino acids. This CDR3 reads CAISGKTSTDTQYF. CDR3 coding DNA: TGTGCCATCTCCGGCAAGACGAGCACAGATACGCAGTATTTT.

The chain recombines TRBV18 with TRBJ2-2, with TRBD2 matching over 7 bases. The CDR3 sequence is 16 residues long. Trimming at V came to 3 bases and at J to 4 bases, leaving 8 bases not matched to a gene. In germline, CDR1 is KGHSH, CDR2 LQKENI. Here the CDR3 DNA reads TGTGCCAGCTCACCGTCGTGGGGAGGGATCACCGGGGAGCTGTTTTTT. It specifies CASSPSWGGITGELFF.

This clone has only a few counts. CDR3 nucleotides: TGTGCCAGCAGCTTGGGGACTAGCGGGTTTAATACGCAGTATTTT. It specifies CASSLGTSGFNTQYF. V gene TRBV7-3 combines with J gene TRBJ2-3; TRBD2 matches at 12 bases. CDR1 SGHTA and CDR2 FQGTGA come from the germline V gene. J lost 7 bases, V lost 3 bases, and 5 bases had no gene match. The CDR3 is 15 amino acids.